Each of the 12 T cell receptor beta chains below was sequenced from the same sample in a study of cytomegalovirus exposure and HLA in healthy donors. Sequencing used immunoSEQ multiplex PCR; TCRdb keeps in-frame clones, though not all of them. The table lists approximately 220,000 clones, approximately 90% of them singletons. The material sequenced was PBMCs. Receptors were obtained from a young man in good health and CMV-seronegative.

The rearrangement uses TRBV5-6 and TRBJ2-5, with a possible D match to TRBD2 (6 bases). CDR1 and CDR2 from the germline V gene are SGHDT and YYEEEE. The CDR3 extends over 13 amino acids. V was cut by 3 bases and J by 4 bases, with 10 bases left in between. The CDR3 sequence is CASSSGLRETQYF. In DNA form, the CDR3 reads TGTGCCAGCAGCTCTGGACTACGAGAGACCCAGTACTTC.

The chain carries TRBV6-1 and TRBJ1-2, with D perhaps TRBD1 (6 bases). Trimming took 6 bases from V and 2 from J, leaving 16 bases between them. This CDR3 contains 15 residues. CDR1 MNHNS and CDR2 SASEGT come from the germline V gene. In nucleotides, the CDR3 is TGTGCCAGCAGCCTATCAGGGGCGGCCAACTATGGCTACACCTTC. It translates to CASSLSGAANYGYTF.

The V call is TRBV28, the J call TRBJ2-7; 10 bases agree with TRBD1. The CDR3 totals 13 residues. In germline, CDR1 is MDHEN, CDR2 SYDVKM. J was trimmed by 4 bases and V by 7 bases; bases with no gene match: 4. The CDR3 DNA is TGTGCCAGCATGGACAGGGGGATGTACGAGCAGTACTTC. Its protein is CASMDRGMYEQYF.

V usage is TRBV9 and J usage is TRBJ2-2, with D possibly being TRBD2 (6 bases). The V gene lost 3 bases and the J gene lost 2 bases, with 11 bases spanning the gap. The CDR3 is 15 residues long. Germline V gene data show CDR1 as SGDLS and CDR2 as YYNGEE. CDR3 amino acids: CASSGTAGNTGELFF. The CDR3, as DNA: TGTGCCAGCAGCGGTACAGCGGGCAACACCGGGGAGCTGTTTTTT.

The rearrangement links TRBV6-6 to TRBJ2-7; 7 bases fit TRBD1. Germline loops: CDR1 MNHNY, CDR2 SVGAGI (reference sequence). This CDR3 region has 13 residues. Unmatched junction bases numbered 7, after V lost 6 bases and J lost 5 bases. CDR3 sequence reads: CASRRTGTHEQYF. In nucleotides, the CDR3 is TGTGCCAGCAGGAGGACAGGAACCCACGAGCAGTACTTC.

The chain carries TRBV4-2 and TRBJ2-3; D might be TRBD1 (6 bases). From germline, CDR1 is LGHNA and CDR2 YNFKEQ. The CDR3 totals 17 residues. V lost 4 bases and J 2 bases, leaving 19 bases between the germline ends. The CDR3 sequence: CASSPKGVNPVTDTQYF. The CDR3 nucleotides are TGTGCCAGCAGCCCGAAGGGGGTCAACCCCGTCACAGATACGCAGTATTTT.

The chain employs TRBV5-1 and TRBJ2-7; weak D call: TRBD1 (6 bases). Trimming pared 4 bases from V and 2 bases from J, leaving 13 bases between. Looked up from germline, CDR1 is SGHRS and CDR2 is YFSETQ. CDR3 length: 14 amino acids. The CDR3 sequence: CASSPRDTTYEQYF. The CDR3 DNA sequence: TGCGCCAGCAGCCCCCGGGACACCACCTACGAGCAGTACTTC.

V and J are TRBV6-5 and TRBJ1-5; 7 bases are shared with TRBD1. This CDR3 has 13 residues. CDR1 is MNHEY, CDR2 SVGAGI, per germline. The J segment lost 4 bases and the V segment lost 6 bases, leaving 3 bases of the junction unmatched. CDR3 region: CASRQGFNQPQHF. CDR3 bases: TGTGCCAGCAGACAGGGGTTTAATCAGCCCCAGCATTTT.

The chain carries TRBV7-9 and TRBJ2-1; perhaps TRBD1 as D (6 bases). V gave up 3 bases and J gave up 7 bases, with 10 bases separating them. The germline gives CDR1 SEHNR, CDR2 FQNEAQ (reference sequence). The length of the CDR3 is 13 residues. The DNA for the CDR3 is TGTGCCAGCAGCTTGGAAGACAGGAATGAGCAGTTCTTC. Translating it yields CASSLEDRNEQFF.

The chain has TRBV4-2 and TRBJ2-6; possible D gene TRBD1, 6 bases. With 3 bases removed from V and 2 bases from J, the gap between germline ends came to 11 bases. CDR3 length: 16 residues. Germline V lookup: CDR1 LGHNA, CDR2 YNFKEQ. DNA of the CDR3: TGTGCCAGCAGCCACTTAGGGGGTACTGGGGCCAACGTCCTGACTTTC. Translating gives CASSHLGGTGANVLTF.

V usage is TRBV18 and J usage is TRBJ2-7; D might be TRBD1 (6 bases). Germline V gene lookup returns CDR1 KGHSH and CDR2 LQKENI. Trimming removed 5 bases from V and 2 bases from J, with 19 bases in between. The CDR3 sequence is 16 residues long. The CDR3 here is CASSTDGSGAPYEQYF. The CDR3 region has the DNA TGTGCCAGCTCAACTGACGGGTCAGGGGCCCCCTACGAGCAGTACTTC.

The chain uses TRBV11-3 and TRBJ2-3, with TRBD1 as a possible D gene (5 bases). The V end lost 3 bases, the J end lost 3 bases, and 10 bases lay between the germline ends. The CDR3 length is 14 residues. The germline gives CDR1 SGHNT, CDR2 YENEEA. The CDR3 sequence: CASSFRGATDTQYF. For the CDR3, the DNA is TGTGCCAGCAGCTTTCGTGGGGCAACAGATACGCAGTATTTT.